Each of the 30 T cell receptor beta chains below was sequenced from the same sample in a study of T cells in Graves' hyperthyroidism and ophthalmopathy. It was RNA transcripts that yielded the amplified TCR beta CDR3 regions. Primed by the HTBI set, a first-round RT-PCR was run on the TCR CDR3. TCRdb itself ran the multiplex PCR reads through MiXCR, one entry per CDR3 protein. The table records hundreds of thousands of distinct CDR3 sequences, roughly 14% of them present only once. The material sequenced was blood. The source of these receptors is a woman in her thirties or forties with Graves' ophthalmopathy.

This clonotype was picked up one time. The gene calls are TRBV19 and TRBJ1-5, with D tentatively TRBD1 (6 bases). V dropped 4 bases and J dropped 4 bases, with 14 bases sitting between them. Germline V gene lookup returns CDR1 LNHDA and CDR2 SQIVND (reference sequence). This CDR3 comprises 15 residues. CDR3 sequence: CASSTTGTLNQPQHF. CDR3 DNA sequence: TGTGCCAGTAGTACCACCGGGACACTGAATCAGCCCCAGCATTTT.

The DNA for the CDR3 is TGTGCCAGCAGCTCCGGGACAGGGGTCGATGAAGCTTTCTTT. This translates into CASSSGTGVDEAFF. The V and J genes are TRBV7-2 and TRBJ1-1; 10 bases line up with TRBD1. Trimming removed 4 bases from V and 7 bases from J; junction bases left unmatched: 6. Germline assignment: CDR1 SGHTA and CDR2 FQGNSA. The CDR3 totals 14 residues.

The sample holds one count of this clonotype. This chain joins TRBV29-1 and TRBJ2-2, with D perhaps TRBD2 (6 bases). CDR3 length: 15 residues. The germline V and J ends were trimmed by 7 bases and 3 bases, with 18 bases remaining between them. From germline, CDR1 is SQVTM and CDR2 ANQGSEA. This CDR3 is CSATDGSGYTGELFF. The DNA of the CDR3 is TGCAGCGCAACTGACGGGAGCGGTTACACCGGGGAGCTGTTTTTT.

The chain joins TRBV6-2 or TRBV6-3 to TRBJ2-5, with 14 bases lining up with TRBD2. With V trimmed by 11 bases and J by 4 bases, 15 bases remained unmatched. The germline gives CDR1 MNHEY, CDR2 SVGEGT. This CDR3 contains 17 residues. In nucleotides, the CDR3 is TGTGCCGCTCACCAGGGGACTAGCGGGAGAGGGGGAGAGACCCAGTACTTC. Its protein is CAAHQGTSGRGGETQYF.

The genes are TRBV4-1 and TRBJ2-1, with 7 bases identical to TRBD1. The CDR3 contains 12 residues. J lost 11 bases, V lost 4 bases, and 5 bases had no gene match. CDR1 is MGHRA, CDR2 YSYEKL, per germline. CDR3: CASSRDREQQFF. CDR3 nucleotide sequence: TGCGCCAGCAGCCGAGACAGGGAACAGCAGTTCTTC.

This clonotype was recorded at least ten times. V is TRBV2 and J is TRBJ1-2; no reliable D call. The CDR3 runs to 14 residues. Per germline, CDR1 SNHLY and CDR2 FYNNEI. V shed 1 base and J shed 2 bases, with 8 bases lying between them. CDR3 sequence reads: CASSEDSSNYGYTF. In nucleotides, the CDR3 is TGTGCCAGCAGTGAAGACAGCTCAAACTATGGCTACACCTTC.

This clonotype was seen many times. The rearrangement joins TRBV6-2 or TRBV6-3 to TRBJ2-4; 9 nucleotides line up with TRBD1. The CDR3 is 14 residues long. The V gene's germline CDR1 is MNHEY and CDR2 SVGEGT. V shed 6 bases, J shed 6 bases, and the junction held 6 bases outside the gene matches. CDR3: CASRETGGGNIQYF. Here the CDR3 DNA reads TGTGCCAGCAGGGAAACAGGGGGCGGAAACATTCAGTACTTC.

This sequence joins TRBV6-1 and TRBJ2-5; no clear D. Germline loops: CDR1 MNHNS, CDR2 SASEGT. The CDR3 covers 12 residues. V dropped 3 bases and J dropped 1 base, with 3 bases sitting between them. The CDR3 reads CASSERQETQYF. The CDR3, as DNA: TGTGCCAGCAGTGAGCGCCAAGAGACCCAGTACTTC.

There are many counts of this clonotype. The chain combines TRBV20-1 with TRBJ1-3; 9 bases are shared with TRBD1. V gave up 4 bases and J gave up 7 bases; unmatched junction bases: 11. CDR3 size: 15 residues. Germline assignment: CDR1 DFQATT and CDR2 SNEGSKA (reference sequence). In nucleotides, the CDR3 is TGCAGTGCTATATCCCGGGACAGGGCTCGCAACACCATATATTTT. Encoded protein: CSAISRDRARNTIYF.

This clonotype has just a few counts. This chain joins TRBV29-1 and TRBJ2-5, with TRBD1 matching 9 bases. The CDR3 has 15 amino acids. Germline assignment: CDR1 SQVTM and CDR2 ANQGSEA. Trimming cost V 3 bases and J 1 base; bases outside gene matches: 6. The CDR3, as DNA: TGCAGCGTTGAGTGGGGACAGGGACTCCAAGAGACCCAGTACTTC. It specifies CSVEWGQGLQETQYF.

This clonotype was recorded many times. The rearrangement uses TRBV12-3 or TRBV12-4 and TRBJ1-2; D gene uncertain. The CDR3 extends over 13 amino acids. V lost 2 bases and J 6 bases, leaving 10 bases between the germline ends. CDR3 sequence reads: CASSLLQMNGYTF. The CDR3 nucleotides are TGTGCCAGCAGTTTACTGCAGATGAATGGCTACACCTTC.

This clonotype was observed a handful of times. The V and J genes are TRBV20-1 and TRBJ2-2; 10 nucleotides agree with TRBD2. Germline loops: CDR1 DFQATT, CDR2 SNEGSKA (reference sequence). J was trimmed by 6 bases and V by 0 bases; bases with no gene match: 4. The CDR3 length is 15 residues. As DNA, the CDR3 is TGCAGTGCTAGAGAAGCGGGAGGGGGATCCGGGGAGCTGTTTTTT. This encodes CSAREAGGGSGELFF.

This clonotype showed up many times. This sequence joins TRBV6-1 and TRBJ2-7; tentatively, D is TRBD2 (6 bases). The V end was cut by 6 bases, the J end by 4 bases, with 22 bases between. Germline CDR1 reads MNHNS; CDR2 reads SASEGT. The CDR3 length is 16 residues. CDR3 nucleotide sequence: TGTGCCAGCAGGATGGGGGGACGCCCTGACGCGTACGAGCAGTACTTC. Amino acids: CASRMGGRPDAYEQYF.

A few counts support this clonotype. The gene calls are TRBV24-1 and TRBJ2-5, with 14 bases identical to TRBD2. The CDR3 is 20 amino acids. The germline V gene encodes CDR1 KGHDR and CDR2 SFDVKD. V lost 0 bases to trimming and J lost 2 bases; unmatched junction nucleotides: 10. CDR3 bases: TGTGCCACCAGTGATTTGCATGCCCCTCGGACTAGCGGGAGGCAAGAGACCCAGTACTTC. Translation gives CATSDLHAPRTSGRQETQYF.

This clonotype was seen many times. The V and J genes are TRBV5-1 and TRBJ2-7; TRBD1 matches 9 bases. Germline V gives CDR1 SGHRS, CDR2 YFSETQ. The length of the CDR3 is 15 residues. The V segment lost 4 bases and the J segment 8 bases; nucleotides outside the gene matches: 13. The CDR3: CASSEPGTGNFQQYF. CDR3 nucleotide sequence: TGCGCCAGCAGCGAACCCGGGACAGGGAACTTCCAGCAGTACTTC.

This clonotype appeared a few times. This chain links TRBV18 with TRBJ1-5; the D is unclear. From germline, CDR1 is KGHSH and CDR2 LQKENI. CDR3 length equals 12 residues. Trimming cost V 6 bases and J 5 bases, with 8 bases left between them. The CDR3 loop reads CASSLKDQPQHF. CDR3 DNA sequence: TGTGCCAGCTCGCTGAAGGATCAGCCCCAGCATTTT. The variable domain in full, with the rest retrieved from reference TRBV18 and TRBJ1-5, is NAGVMQNPRHLVRRRGQEARLRCSPMKGHSHVYWYRQLPEEGLKFMVYLQKENIIDESGMPKERFSAEFPKEGPSILRIQQVVRGDSAAYFCASSLKDQPQHFGDGTRLSIL.

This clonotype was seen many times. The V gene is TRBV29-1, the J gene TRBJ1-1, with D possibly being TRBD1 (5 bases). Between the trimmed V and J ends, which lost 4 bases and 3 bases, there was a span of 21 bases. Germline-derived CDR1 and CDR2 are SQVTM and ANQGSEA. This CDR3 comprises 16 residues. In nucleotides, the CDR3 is TGCAGCGTTGGTGGGGCAATCGGGGTTGGGCACACTGAAGCTTTCTTT. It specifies CSVGGAIGVGHTEAFF.

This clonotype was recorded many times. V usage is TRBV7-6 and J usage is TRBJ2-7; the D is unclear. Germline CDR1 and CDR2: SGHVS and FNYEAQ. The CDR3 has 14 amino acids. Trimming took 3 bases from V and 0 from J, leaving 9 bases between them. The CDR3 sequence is CASSFGRSSYEQYF. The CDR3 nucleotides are TGTGCCAGCAGCTTTGGCAGGAGCTCCTACGAGCAGTACTTC.

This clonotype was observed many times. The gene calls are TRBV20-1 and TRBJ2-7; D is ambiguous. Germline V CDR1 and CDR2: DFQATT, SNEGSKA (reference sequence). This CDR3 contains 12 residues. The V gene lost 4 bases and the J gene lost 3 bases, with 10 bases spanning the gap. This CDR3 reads CSATETVYEQYF. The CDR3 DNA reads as TGCAGTGCTACCGAAACCGTCTACGAGCAGTACTTC.

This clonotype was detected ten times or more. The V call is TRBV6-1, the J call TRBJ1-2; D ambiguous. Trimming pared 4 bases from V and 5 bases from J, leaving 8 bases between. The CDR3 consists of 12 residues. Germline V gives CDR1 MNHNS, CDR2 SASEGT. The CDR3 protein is CASSGPEYGYTF. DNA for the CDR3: TGTGCCAGCAGTGGCCCAGAGTATGGCTACACCTTC.

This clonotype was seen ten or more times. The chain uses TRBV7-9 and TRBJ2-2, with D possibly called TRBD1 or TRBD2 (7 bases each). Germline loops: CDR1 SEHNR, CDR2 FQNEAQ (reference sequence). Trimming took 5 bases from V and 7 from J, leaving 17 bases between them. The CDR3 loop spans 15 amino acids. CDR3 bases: TGTGCCAGCAGCGCAGACAGGGACTACATCGGGGAGCTGTTTTTT. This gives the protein CASSADRDYIGELFF.

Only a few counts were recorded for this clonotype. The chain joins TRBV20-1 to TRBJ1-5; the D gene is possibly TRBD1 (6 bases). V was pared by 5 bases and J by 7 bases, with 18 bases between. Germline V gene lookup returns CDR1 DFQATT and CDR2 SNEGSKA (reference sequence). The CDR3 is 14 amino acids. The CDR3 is CSAQSADSRQPQHF. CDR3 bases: TGCAGTGCTCAAAGTGCGGACAGCAGACAGCCCCAGCATTTT.

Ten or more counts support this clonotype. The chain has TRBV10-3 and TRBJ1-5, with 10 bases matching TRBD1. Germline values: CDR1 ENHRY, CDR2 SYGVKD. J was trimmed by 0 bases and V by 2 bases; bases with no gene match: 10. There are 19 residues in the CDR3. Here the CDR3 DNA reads TGTGCCATCAGTGAGGAGCCGGGACAGGGGCGCTATAGCAATCAGCCCCAGCATTTT. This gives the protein CAISEEPGQGRYSNQPQHF.

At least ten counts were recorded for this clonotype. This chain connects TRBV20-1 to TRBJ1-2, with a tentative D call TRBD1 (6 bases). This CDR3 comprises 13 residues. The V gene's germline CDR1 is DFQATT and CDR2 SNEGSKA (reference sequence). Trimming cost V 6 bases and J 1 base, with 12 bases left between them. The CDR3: CSAIHRDNYGYTF. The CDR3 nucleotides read TGCAGTGCCATTCACAGGGATAACTATGGCTACACCTTC.

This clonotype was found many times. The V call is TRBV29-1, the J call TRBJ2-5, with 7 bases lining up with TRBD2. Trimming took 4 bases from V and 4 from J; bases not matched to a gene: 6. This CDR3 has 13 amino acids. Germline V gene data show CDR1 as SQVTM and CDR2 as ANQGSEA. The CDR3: CSVGSGGGETQYF. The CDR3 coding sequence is TGCAGCGTTGGCTCGGGGGGAGGAGAGACCCAGTACTTC.

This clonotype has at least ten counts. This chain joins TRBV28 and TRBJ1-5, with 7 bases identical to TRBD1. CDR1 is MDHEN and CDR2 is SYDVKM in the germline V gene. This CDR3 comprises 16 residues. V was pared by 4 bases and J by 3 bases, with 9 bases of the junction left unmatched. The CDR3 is CASSSAGTAPNQPQHF. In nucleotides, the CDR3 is TGTGCCAGCAGTTCAGCCGGGACAGCCCCCAATCAGCCCCAGCATTTT.

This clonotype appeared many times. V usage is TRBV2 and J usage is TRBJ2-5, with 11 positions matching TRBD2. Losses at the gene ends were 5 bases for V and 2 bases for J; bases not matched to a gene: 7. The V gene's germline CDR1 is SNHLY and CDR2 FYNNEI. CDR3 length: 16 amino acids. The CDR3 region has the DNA TGTGCCAGCAGTCACTTACTAGCGGGAGTACAAGAGACCCAGTACTTC. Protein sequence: CASSHLLAGVQETQYF.

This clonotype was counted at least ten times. As DNA, the CDR3 is TGTGCCAGCAGAAAAGGGATATCTACCTATGGCTACACCTTC. This codes for CASRKGISTYGYTF. The V and J genes are TRBV28 and TRBJ1-2; D not certain. The germline V and J ends were trimmed by 6 bases and 4 bases, with 15 bases remaining between them. Per the germline V gene, CDR1 is MDHEN and CDR2 is SYDVKM. The CDR3 consists of 14 residues.

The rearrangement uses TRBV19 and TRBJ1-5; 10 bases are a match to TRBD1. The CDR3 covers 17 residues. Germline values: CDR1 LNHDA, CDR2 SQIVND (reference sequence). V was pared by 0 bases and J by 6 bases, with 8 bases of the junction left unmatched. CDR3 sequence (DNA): TGTGCCAGTAGTATAGAGCCCTCGACAGGGGGCTGTCAGCCCCAGCATTTT. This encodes CASSIEPSTGGCQPQHF. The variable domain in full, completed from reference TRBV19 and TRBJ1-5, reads DGGITQSPKYLFRKEGQNVTLSCEQNLNHDAMYWYRQDPGQGLRLIYYSQIVNDFQKGDIAEGYSVSREKKESFPLTVTSAQKNPTAFYLCASSIEPSTGGCQPQHFGDGTRLSIL.

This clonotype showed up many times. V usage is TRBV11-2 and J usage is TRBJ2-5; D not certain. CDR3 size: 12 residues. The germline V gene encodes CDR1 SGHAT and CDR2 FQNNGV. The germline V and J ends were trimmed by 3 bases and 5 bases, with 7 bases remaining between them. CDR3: CASSLHGETQYF. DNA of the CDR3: TGTGCCAGCAGCTTGCACGGGGAGACCCAGTACTTC. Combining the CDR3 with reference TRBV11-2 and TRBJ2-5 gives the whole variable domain EAGVAQSPRYKIIEKRQSVAFWCNPISGHATLYWYQQILGQGPKLLIQFQNNGVVDDSQLPKDRFSAERLKGVDSTLKIQPAKLEDSAVYLCASSLHGETQYFGPGTRLLVL.